This entry concerns a single T cell receptor beta chain. In this sample, this clonotype turned up many times. The antigen it binds to is not known. One base away there is no much larger clone; base qualities are not given. These data belong to a study of early T cells in non-severe SARS-CoV-2 infection (TCRdb year 2021). In the study overall: Because TCR sequencing was done on bulk RNA from unsorted whole blood, the alpha and beta chains could not be paired. Points the paper makes about the study in general: VDJdb matching was skewed toward anti-spike CD8 responses and likely underestimated virus-specific expansions by missing private and CD4 specificities.

Library creation used 5' RACE. The sample was run on a NextSeq 500. Unique molecular identifiers were attached to individual cDNA molecules in the TCR library protocol so that sequencing error and PCR bias could be corrected. Sequencing covered both TCR alpha and beta chains, and within each sample the abundances of alpha and beta sequences were tightly co-correlated. On the study's bioinformatics: Decombinator V4 was used to annotate the V gene, J gene and CDR3 of the TCR sequences. TCRs were defined as expanded if a significant change between any two time points was detected under a Poisson model with p below 0.0001. TCR abundances were normalised to the total number of TCRs sequenced per sample and expressed as counts per million. MAIT TCRs were defined by TRAV1-2 paired with TRAJ12, TRAJ20 or TRAJ33, and iNKT TCRs by TRAV10 paired with TRAJ18. VDJdb, accessed 1 November 2021, was searched for CMV, EBV and SARS-CoV-2 annotated TCRs, with TCRs annotated for multiple antigens excluded. Through fastp at Q25 and MiXCR, TCRdb rebuilt clones from the public reads, retaining in-frame beta chains. Merged by CDR3 protein, the rows form single entries marked with the most common genes and DNA. TCRdb's processing, not the authors', yielded these V and J calls. The sample has around 29,000 distinct CDR3 sequences on record, about 6% of them singletons. About 5.8% of the sample is in the top ten clones.

This was a case-control study nested in a cohort of healthcare workers in London, UK, who had nasopharyngeal swab PCR tests and blood samples taken every week. Between 23 and 31 March 2020, the week of the UK lockdown, healthcare workers were enrolled and then followed up weekly for as long as 16 weeks. The CDR3 covers 19 residues, taking in both the cysteine and the phenylalanine. Just CDR3 DNA is preserved here, 57 bases in frame from base 1. V loses 6 bases at its end and J loses 6 bases; junction bases beyond the gene matches: 21. The chain uses TRBV12-3 or TRBV12-4 and TRBJ2-1, and 9 junctional nucleotides match TRBD1. What was sequenced was whole blood. The clonotype was recovered from an adult who was a healthcare worker with PCR-confirmed SARS-CoV-2 infection or an uninfected control (not recorded which). The CDR3 has the sequence CASSTLPGQGVFRPNEQFF. The nucleotides are TGTGCCAGCAGCACCCTTCCGGGACAGGGAGTTTTCAGGCCCAATGAGCAGTTCTTC.